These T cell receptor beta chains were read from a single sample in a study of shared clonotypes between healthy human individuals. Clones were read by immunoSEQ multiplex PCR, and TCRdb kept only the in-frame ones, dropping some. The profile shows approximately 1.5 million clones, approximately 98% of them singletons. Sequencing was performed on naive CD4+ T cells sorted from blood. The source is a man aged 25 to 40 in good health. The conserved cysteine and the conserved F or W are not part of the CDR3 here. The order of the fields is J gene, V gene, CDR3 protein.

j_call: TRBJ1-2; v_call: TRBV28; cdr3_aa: ASSLTTGGRGNYGYT
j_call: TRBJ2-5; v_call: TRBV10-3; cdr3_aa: AISEGQGAPETQY
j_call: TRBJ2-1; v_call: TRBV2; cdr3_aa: ASREPGGGNEQF
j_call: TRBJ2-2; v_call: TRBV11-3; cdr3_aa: ASSVQGVPGTGELF
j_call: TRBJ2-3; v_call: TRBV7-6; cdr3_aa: ASSLGRGRTDTQY
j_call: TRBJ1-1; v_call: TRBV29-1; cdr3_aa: SADRTNTEAF
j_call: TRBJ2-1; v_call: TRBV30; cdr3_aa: AWSVPGIGNNEQF
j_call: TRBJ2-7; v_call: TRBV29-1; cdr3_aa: SVRGDEQY
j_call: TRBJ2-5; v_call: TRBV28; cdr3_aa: ASSLRPVPGWTQY
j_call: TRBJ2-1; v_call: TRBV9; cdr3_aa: ASATSGTNNEQF
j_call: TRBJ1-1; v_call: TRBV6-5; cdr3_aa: ASSSLRRGSSEAF
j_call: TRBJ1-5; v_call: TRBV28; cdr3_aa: ASSLSTNQPQH
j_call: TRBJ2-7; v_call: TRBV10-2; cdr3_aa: ASSVGLAGGYYEQY
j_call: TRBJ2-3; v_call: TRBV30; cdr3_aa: AWRQTDTQY
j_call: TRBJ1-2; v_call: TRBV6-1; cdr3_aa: ASSDQTGGPYGYT
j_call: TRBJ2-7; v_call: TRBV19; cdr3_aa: ASSIAGTFVEQY
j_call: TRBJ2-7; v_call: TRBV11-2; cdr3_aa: ASSPYLLGGYYEQY
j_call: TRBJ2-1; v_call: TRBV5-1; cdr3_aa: ASSLGTSGVNEQF
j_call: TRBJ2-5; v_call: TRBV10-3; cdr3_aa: AISGWDWSGGSETQY
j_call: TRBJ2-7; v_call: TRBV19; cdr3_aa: ASSIQGLTYEQY
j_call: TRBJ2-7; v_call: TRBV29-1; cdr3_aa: SVLGGAYEQY
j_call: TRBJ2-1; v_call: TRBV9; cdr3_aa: ASSIAGGSYNEQF
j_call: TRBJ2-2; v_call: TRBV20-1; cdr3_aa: SAPGSGELF
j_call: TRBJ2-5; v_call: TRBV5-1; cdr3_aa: ASSSGLQETQY
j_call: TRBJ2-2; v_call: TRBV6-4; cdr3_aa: ASKTGPGTGELF
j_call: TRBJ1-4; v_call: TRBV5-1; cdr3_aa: ASSLLQGGEKLF
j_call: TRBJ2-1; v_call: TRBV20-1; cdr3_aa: SASGIREQF
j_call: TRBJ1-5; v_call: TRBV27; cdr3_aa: ASRPDRGSNQPQH
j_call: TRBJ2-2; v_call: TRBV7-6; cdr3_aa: ASSRIQGHNTGELF
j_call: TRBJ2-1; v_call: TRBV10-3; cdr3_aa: AISESTRGSHNEQF
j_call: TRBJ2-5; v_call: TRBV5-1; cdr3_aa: ASSLYGAGGVETQY
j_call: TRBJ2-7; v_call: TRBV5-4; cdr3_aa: ASSTNTDNIHEQY
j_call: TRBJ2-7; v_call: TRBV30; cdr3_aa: AWSPDTDWGSYEQY
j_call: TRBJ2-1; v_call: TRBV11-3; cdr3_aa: ASSPGQGTGNEQF